Below are 6 T cell receptor beta chains sequenced from a single sample in a study of blood T cell repertoires in COVID-19. Clones were sequenced by immunoSEQ multiplex PCR, and TCRdb holds only the in-frame ones, with some missing. The profile shows 100,000 to 150,000 clones, roughly four fifths of them singletons. Sequencing was carried out using peripheral blood. The source of these receptors is a woman in her 70s with acute or convalescent COVID-19.

The chain links TRBV11-2 to TRBJ2-7, with a weak D call TRBD1 (6 bases). CDR3 length: 13 residues. The V and J ends lost 3 bases and 2 bases respectively, with 8 bases between them. Germline V gene sequence: CDR1 SGHAT, CDR2 FQNNGV. CDR3 DNA sequence: TGTGCCAGCAGCTTTGGGGACACCTACGAGCAGTACTTC. It is translated as CASSFGDTYEQYF.

This sequence joins TRBV7-9 and TRBJ2-6, with TRBD2 matching over 7 bases. Germline CDR1 reads SEHNR; CDR2 reads FQNEAQ (reference sequence). Trimming removed 1 base from V and 0 bases from J; junction bases left unmatched: 9. The CDR3 runs 19 residues. The CDR3 sequence is CASSLGTGGTFSGANVLTF. DNA of the CDR3: TGTGCCAGCAGCTTAGGAACGGGGGGTACGTTCTCTGGGGCCAACGTCCTGACTTTC.

The V and J genes are TRBV11-3 and TRBJ1-1, with D possibly matching TRBD1 (6 bases). The V and J ends lost 3 bases and 3 bases respectively, with 8 bases between them. CDR3 length equals 13 residues. Germline CDR1 SGHNT, CDR2 YENEEA. This chain's CDR3 is CASSLRGYTEAFF. DNA for the CDR3: TGTGCCAGCAGCTTGAGGGGGTACACTGAAGCTTTCTTT.

In its sample, this clone was seen many times. The chain has TRBV5-1 and TRBJ2-2; D ambiguous. V was clipped by 2 bases and J by 5 bases, with 7 bases between them. Germline CDR1 SGHRS, CDR2 YFSETQ. The CDR3 spans 13 residues. The CDR3 region is CASSFSGTGELFF. CDR3 DNA sequence: TGCGCCAGCAGCTTTTCCGGGACCGGGGAGCTGTTTTTT.

The count of this clone is one. This chain connects TRBV10-3 to TRBJ1-1; TRBD1 is a possible D gene (6 bases). Per germline, CDR1 ENHRY and CDR2 SYGVKD. Trimming pared 5 bases from V and 8 bases from J, leaving 12 bases between. This CDR3 has 12 residues. DNA for the CDR3: TGTGCCATCAGTTCCGGGACATTAGAAGCTTTCTTT. Translation gives CAISSGTLEAFF.

This clone came up many times. This sample also contains other DNA sequences that code for the same CDR3. The chain recombines TRBV11-3 with TRBJ1-1, with D maybe TRBD1 (6 bases). Trimming took 0 bases from V and 1 from J, leaving 6 bases between them. The CDR3 extends over 14 amino acids. CDR1 is SGHNT and CDR2 is YENEEA in the germline V gene. The CDR3 nucleotides are TGTGCCAGCAGCTTAGACAGGGGGAACACTGAAGCTTTCTTT. Protein product: CASSLDRGNTEAFF.